The 25 T cell receptor beta chains listed next were all sequenced from one sample in a study of control samples from healthy donors and cancer patients. Sequencing was performed with immunoSEQ multiplex PCR; in TCRdb, only in-frame clones are kept and a portion is missing. Of about 55,000 clones in the sample, 90% to 96% were seen once. Sample: blood. These receptors were taken from a woman between 18 and 29 years old in good health.

The rearrangement joins TRBV6-5 to TRBJ1-6; the match to TRBD1 covers 7 bases. V lost 6 bases, J lost 10 bases, and 3 bases stayed unmatched. The CDR3 extends over 12 amino acids. Germline CDR1 MNHEY, CDR2 SVGAGI. The CDR3 sequence is CASRRGRSPLHF. The CDR3 coding sequence is TGTGCCAGCAGAAGGGGGCGATCACCCCTCCACTTT.

The chain combines TRBV3-1 (or the pseudogene TRBV3-2) with TRBJ2-5; D is unclear. The CDR3 totals 12 residues. Per the germline V gene, CDR1 is LGHDT and CDR2 is YNNKEL (reference sequence). The V end was cut by 3 bases, the J end by 2 bases, with 4 bases between. The CDR3 region has the DNA TGTGCCAGCAGCCAGTCTCAAGAGACCCAGTACTTC. As protein: CASSQSQETQYF.

In its sample, this clone was seen once. The chain is built from TRBV6-5 and TRBJ2-1, with TRBD1 as a possible D gene (5 bases). The CDR3 has 13 amino acids. CDR1 and CDR2 (germline): MNHEY, SVGAGI. The germline V and J ends were trimmed by 7 bases and 2 bases, with 9 bases remaining between them. CDR3 in amino acids: CASKGPTYNEQFF. The CDR3 nucleotides are TGTGCCAGCAAGGGGCCCACCTACAATGAGCAGTTCTTC.

This chain connects TRBV7-9 to TRBJ1-2; unclear D gene. The CDR3 spans 16 residues. Germline loops: CDR1 SEHNR, CDR2 FQNEAQ (reference sequence). V lost 5 bases to trimming and J lost 0 bases, with 16 bases between them. This chain's CDR3 is CASSPEDGGPNYGYTF. The DNA of the CDR3 is TGTGCCAGCAGCCCGGAGGACGGTGGGCCTAACTATGGCTACACCTTC. The full variable domain, with the rest looked up from reference TRBV7-9 and TRBJ1-2, is DTGVSQNPRHKITKRGQNVTFRCDPISEHNRLYWYRQTLGQGPEFLTYFQNEAQLEKSRLLSDRFSAERPKGSFSTLEIQRTEQGDSAMYLCASSPEDGGPNYGYTFGSGTRLTVV.

The V and J genes are TRBV9 and TRBJ1-3; no reliable D call. V shed 0 bases and J shed 5 bases, with 6 bases lying between them. The CDR3 runs 13 residues. Germline CDR1 is SGDLS and CDR2 is YYNGEE. The CDR3 DNA reads TGTGCCAGCAGCGTAGATATCAGAAACACCATATATTTT. It is translated as CASSVDIRNTIYF.

This chain connects TRBV19 to TRBJ2-7; possibly TRBD2 for D (5 bases). Trimming took off 4 bases at V and 0 bases at J, with 10 bases between the two ends. Germline CDR1 is LNHDA and CDR2 is SQIVND (reference sequence). The CDR3 consists of 14 residues. CDR3 region: CASSTGLGSYEQYF. The CDR3 DNA is TGTGCCAGTAGTACGGGGTTAGGCTCCTACGAGCAGTACTTC.

Only one count was recorded for this clone. The rearrangement joins TRBV6-1 to TRBJ1-2, with D unclear. The CDR3 consists of 12 residues. Looked up from germline, CDR1 is MNHNS and CDR2 is SASEGT. V was clipped by 1 base and J by 10 bases, with 10 bases between them. The CDR3 reads CASSEGRLYYTF. CDR3 nucleotide sequence: TGTGCCAGCAGTGAAGGTCGACTCTACTACACCTTC.

The V gene is TRBV2, the J gene TRBJ1-5; no clear D. The CDR3 covers 14 residues. Trimming pared 4 bases from V and 0 bases from J, leaving 7 bases between. The germline CDR1 and CDR2 sequences are SNHLY and FYNNEI. CDR3 region: CASSVPASNQPQHF. The CDR3 nucleotides are TGTGCCAGCAGTGTCCCCGCTAGCAATCAGCCCCAGCATTTT.

The rearrangement joins TRBV13 to TRBJ2-7; 9 nucleotides agree with TRBD1. The V segment lost 4 bases and the J segment 4 bases; nucleotides outside the gene matches: 23. Germline CDR1 reads PRHDT; CDR2 reads FYEKMQ (reference sequence). The CDR3 covers 20 residues. CDR3 DNA: TGTGCCAGCAGCTCGTTCCCCCGGGGGCCAGAGACAGGGGGTTCTTACGAGCAGTACTTC. Its translation: CASSSFPRGPETGGSYEQYF.

V and J are TRBV18 and TRBJ1-1; a possible D gene is TRBD1 (5 bases). Trimming removed 6 bases at V and 4 bases at J, with 9 bases between. CDR3 length equals 12 residues. In germline, CDR1 is KGHSH, CDR2 LQKENI. CDR3 DNA sequence: TGTGCCAGCTCGTCCACAGGCACTGAAGCTTTCTTT. Residues: CASSSTGTEAFF.

The CDR3 region is CASSGDRYRGRTGELFF. The CDR3 DNA reads as TGTGCCAGCAGCGGAGACCGTTACAGGGGGCGTACCGGGGAGCTGTTTTTT. V usage is TRBV9 and J usage is TRBJ2-2; 9 bases map to TRBD1. From germline, CDR1 is SGDLS and CDR2 YYNGEE. The CDR3 is made up of 17 amino acids. Losses at the gene ends were 3 bases for V and 5 bases for J; bases not matched to a gene: 11.

The gene calls are TRBV6-2 or TRBV6-3 and TRBJ1-1; 9 nucleotides match TRBD1. Germline assignment: CDR1 MNHEY and CDR2 SVGEGT. The ends lost 2 bases at V and 5 bases at J; junction bases unmatched: 6. This CDR3 is 15 amino acids long. The CDR3: CASSYGTGWRTEAFF. The CDR3 DNA is TGTGCCAGCAGTTACGGGACAGGGTGGAGGACTGAAGCTTTCTTT.

Only one count was recorded for this clone. The J gene is TRBJ2-7, the V gene TRBV6-2 or TRBV6-3, with a weak D call TRBD2 (5 bases). CDR3 length equals 13 residues. V was cut by 2 bases and J by 5 bases, with 10 bases left in between. Germline CDR1 is MNHEY and CDR2 is SVGEGT. CDR3: CASSYLRGNEQYF. The DNA of the CDR3 is TGTGCCAGCAGTTACCTACGGGGTAACGAGCAGTACTTC.

The chain recombines TRBV12-1 with TRBJ2-1; the table names TRBD2, a call not compared with the DNA. TRBV12-1 is assigned pseudogene status. The CDR3 is 16 amino acids. CDR3 protein: CASSSLTSGGCDEQFF. The CDR3 DNA follows: TGTGCCAGCAGCTCCTTGACTAGCGGGGGGTGCGATGAGCAGTTCTTC.

The chain recombines TRBV30 with TRBJ2-3, with D perhaps TRBD2 (5 bases). CDR1 is GTSNPN and CDR2 is SVGIG in the germline V gene (reference sequence). The CDR3 totals 13 residues. V dropped 0 bases and J dropped 5 bases, with 9 bases sitting between them. In DNA, the CDR3 is TGTGCCTGGAGTGTAGGAGGTCTAGATACGCAGTATTTT. It encodes CAWSVGGLDTQYF.

V is TRBV6-2 or TRBV6-3 and J is TRBJ2-7; D gene uncertain. V was pared by 6 bases and J by 5 bases, with 11 bases between. Germline lookup yields CDR1 MNHEY and CDR2 SVGEGT. The CDR3 length is 12 residues. The CDR3 sequence is CASSLRRHEQYF. The DNA for the CDR3 is TGTGCCAGCAGCCTAAGACGCCACGAGCAGTACTTC.

J is TRBJ2-7 and V is TRBV4-1, with 8 positions matching TRBD1. Trimming at V came to 4 bases and at J to 4 bases, leaving 9 bases not matched to a gene. In germline, CDR1 is MGHRA, CDR2 YSYEKL. The CDR3 has 15 amino acids. CDR3 amino acids: CASSPLDRGRYEQYF. The CDR3, as DNA: TGCGCCAGCAGCCCCCTCGACAGGGGTCGGTACGAGCAGTACTTC.

V and J are TRBV2 and TRBJ1-4; the match to TRBD1 covers 7 bases. Germline V gene sequence: CDR1 SNHLY, CDR2 FYNNEI. The CDR3 covers 14 residues. Losses at the gene ends were 7 bases for V and 8 bases for J; bases not matched to a gene: 10. The CDR3 is CASNEQGLGEKLFF. The CDR3 DNA reads TGTGCCAGCAACGAACAGGGGCTTGGGGAAAAACTGTTTTTT.

Here the CDR3 reads CANPGPMNTEAFF. CDR3 in DNA: TGTGCCAACCCAGGGCCTATGAACACTGAAGCTTTCTTT. This chain connects TRBV2 to TRBJ1-1; a weak D match, TRBD1 (5 bases). Germline CDR1 SNHLY, CDR2 FYNNEI. The V and J ends lost 10 bases and 0 bases respectively, with 12 bases between them. The CDR3 spans 13 residues.

The chain recombines TRBV10-2 with TRBJ1-5, with D unresolved. This CDR3 has 12 amino acids. Germline assignment: CDR1 WSHSY and CDR2 SAAADI. The germline V and J ends were trimmed by 3 bases and 3 bases, with 3 bases remaining between them. The CDR3 nucleotides read TGCGCCAGCAGTGACTTCAATCAGCCCCAGCATTTT. This gives the protein CASSDFNQPQHF.

The CDR3 sequence is CASSRKDVENQPQHF. As DNA, the CDR3 is TGCGCCAGCAGTCGAAAGGACGTCGAAAATCAGCCCCAGCATTTT. This chain connects TRBV23-1 to TRBJ1-5; D unclear. TRBV23-1 is sorted into the ORF group, with uncertain function. V shed 4 bases and J shed 4 bases, with 14 bases lying between them. The CDR3 covers 15 residues.

The sample holds one count of this clone. The rearrangement links TRBV19 to TRBJ2-7; D is unresolved. V shed 5 bases and J shed 2 bases, with 13 bases lying between them. The CDR3 is made up of 14 amino acids. Germline loops: CDR1 LNHDA, CDR2 SQIVND (reference sequence). Written as DNA, the CDR3 is TGTGCCAGTAGTTATATTAAGACCCCCTACGAGCAGTACTTC. It is translated as CASSYIKTPYEQYF.

The chain recombines TRBV12-3 or TRBV12-4 with TRBJ1-5; a possible D gene is TRBD1 (5 bases). This CDR3 region has 13 residues. The V end was cut by 3 bases, the J end by 5 bases, with 8 bases between. DNA of the CDR3: TGTGCCAGCAGTTTCCTAGGGGATCAGCCCCAGCATTTT. Residues: CASSFLGDQPQHF.

This clone was recorded only once. V and J are TRBV27 and TRBJ1-5; TRBD1 might be the D (6 bases). Trimming removed 0 bases at V and 7 bases at J, with 10 bases between. The CDR3 has 14 amino acids. In germline, CDR1 is MNHEY, CDR2 SMNVEV (reference sequence). The CDR3 coding sequence is TGTGCCAGCAGTTTATCGGGGGGCGGGCAGCCCCAGCATTTT. Its translation: CASSLSGGGQPQHF.

Of note for this clone: At the DNA level, this CDR3 is encoded by other sequences in the same sample as well. This chain joins TRBV9 and TRBJ1-1; TRBD1 aligns across 8 bases. Losses at the gene ends were 3 bases for V and 8 bases for J; bases not matched to a gene: 6. Germline V gives CDR1 SGDLS, CDR2 YYNGEE. This CDR3 comprises 13 residues. CDR3 protein: CASSAQGGREAFF. The CDR3 bases are TGTGCCAGCAGCGCACAGGGGGGGCGGGAAGCTTTCTTT. Based on the CDR3 plus reference TRBV9 and TRBJ1-1, the full variable domain is DSGVTQTPKHLITATGQRVTLRCSPRSGDLSVYWYQQSLDQGLQFLIQYYNGEERAKGNILERFSAQQFPDLHSELNLSSLELGDSALYFCASSAQGGREAFFGQGTRLTVV.